The source of this TCR beta chain is a study of CD8 T cells in Susac syndrome (dated by TCRdb to about 2019). Broadly, across the study: Repertoire sequencing was used to test whether CD8+ T cell activation and differentiation in Susac syndrome was antigen driven. The research as a whole found: The number of individuals in the TCR sequencing and HLA analysis was acknowledged as relatively small.

With regard to this clonotype: Its antigen remains unidentified. Within one base of it there is no much larger clone, and no base qualities were kept.

Per the germline V gene (reference sequence), SGHAT is the CDR1 and FQDESV is the CDR2. V ends up 4 bases short and J 10 bases short, with an unmatched junction base count of 10. There are 13 amino acids in the CDR3, from cysteine to phenylalanine inclusive. Left in the record is the CDR3 DNA by itself, 39 bases read in frame from the first base. High-throughput TCR beta sequencing profiled peripheral blood CD8+ and CD4+ T cells from healthy donors, Susac syndrome patients and multiple sclerosis patients. The multiple sclerosis controls were treatment-naive patients who had stable or active relapsing-remitting disease and met the revised McDonald criteria. Bulk CD8+ and CD4+ T cells were purified magnetically by negative isolation, whereas CD8+ TEMRA cells were enriched by FACS. Blood was collected in EDTA tubes and processed within 24 hours, with PBMCs isolated through density gradient centrifugation. PBMCs intended for TCR sequencing were cryopreserved in liquid nitrogen and were subsequently thawed in a 37 degrees C water bath. Purity of sorted or isolated CD4+, CD8+ and CD8+ TEMRA cells was at least 90%.

RNA was extracted using the RNeasy kit, and about 0.45 to 1 microgram was reverse transcribed with random hexamers. The immunoSEQ multiplex PCR assay, covering 54 Vbeta and 13 Jbeta segments, was used to amplify TCR beta CDR3 regions. PCR amplification bias was corrected by using a synthetic template baseline for primer optimization and computational correction. Per the original workflow: Reads were annotated to V, D and J genes according to IMGT and were analyzed with immunoSEQ Analyzer, with only productive sequences retained. Clonality was calculated as one minus the Shannon entropy normalized by log2 of the number of productive unique sequences. Public and private clones were assessed among the 100 most prevalent clones of each patient and control. Clones were defined as Susac-specific when absent from the healthy and MS cohorts, from approximately 1,100 published viral clones and from other ImmuneACCESS disease sequences. Through fastp at Q25 and MiXCR, TCRdb rebuilt clones from the public reads, retaining in-frame beta chains. Records with the same CDR3 protein are collapsed into one entry carrying the most frequent genes and DNA. TCRdb's processing, not the authors', yielded these V and J calls. The sample records about 200,000 distinct CDR3 sequences, about 95% of which are singletons. 0.085% to 0.095% of the sample rests with the top ten.

This clonotype was obtained from a human donor with multiple sclerosis. Sample: CD4+ T cells from PBMCs. The chain couples TRBV11-1 to TRBJ2-7; TRBD1 fits 7 bases in the junction. CDR3 protein: CASSSSSRQGQYF. The DNA reads as follows: TGTGCCAGCAGCTCGAGCTCACGACAGGGACAGTACTTC.